The present T cell receptor (beta chain) was sequenced within a study of T cell responses to AZD1222 COVID-19 vaccine. Produced via immunoSEQ multiplex PCR; TCRdb's table is partial and in-frame only. The data hold roughly 100,000 clones, with around 82% observed a single time. CDR1 is SGDLS and CDR2 is YYNGEE in the germline V gene. The V end lost 0 bases, the J end lost 8 bases, and 9 bases lay between the germline ends. The CDR3 is 13 residues long. This clone was found a few times. The receptor's source is an adult in good health. The source material was peripheral blood, sampled on day 0 of AZD1222 vaccination. This sequence joins TRBV9 and TRBJ1-3; D unresolved. CDR3 in DNA: TGTGCCAGCAGCGTAGCGTACGGGGACACCATATATTTT. It encodes CASSVAYGDTIYF. The full variable domain, its missing parts supplied by reference TRBV9 and TRBJ1-3, is DSGVTQTPKHLITATGQRVTLRCSPRSGDLSVYWYQQSLDQGLQFLIQYYNGEERAKGNILERFSAQQFPDLHSELNLSSLELGDSALYFCASSVAYGDTIYFGEGSWLTVV.